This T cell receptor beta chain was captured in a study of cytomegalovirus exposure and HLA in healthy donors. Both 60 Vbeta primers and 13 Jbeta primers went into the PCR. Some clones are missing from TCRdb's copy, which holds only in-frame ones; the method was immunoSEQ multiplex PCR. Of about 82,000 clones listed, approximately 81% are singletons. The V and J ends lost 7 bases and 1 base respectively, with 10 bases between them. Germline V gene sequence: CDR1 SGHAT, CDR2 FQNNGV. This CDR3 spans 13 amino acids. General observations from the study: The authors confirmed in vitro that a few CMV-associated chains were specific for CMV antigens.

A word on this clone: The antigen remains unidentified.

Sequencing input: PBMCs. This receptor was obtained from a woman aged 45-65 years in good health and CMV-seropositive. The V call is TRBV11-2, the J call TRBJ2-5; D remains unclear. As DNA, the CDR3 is TGTGCCAGCACGTCGATACTCCAAGAGACCCAGTACTTC. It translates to CASTSILQETQYF.